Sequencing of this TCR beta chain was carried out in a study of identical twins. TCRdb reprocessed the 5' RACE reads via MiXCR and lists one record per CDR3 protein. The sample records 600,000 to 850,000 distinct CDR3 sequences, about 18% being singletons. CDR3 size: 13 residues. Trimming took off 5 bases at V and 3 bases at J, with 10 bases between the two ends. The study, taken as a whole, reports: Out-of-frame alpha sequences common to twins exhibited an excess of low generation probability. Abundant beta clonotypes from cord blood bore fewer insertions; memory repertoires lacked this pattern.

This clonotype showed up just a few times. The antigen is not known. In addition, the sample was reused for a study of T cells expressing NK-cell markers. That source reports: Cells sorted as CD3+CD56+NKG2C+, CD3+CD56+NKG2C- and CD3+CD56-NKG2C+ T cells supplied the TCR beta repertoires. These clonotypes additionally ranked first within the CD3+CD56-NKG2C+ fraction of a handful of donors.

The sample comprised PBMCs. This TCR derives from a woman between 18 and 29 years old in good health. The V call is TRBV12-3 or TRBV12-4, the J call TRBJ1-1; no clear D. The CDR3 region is CASSPGPYTEAFF. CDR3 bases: TGTGCCAGCAGTCCCGGACCTTACACTGAAGCTTTCTTT.